Listed below are T cell receptor beta chains from one sample, sequenced in a study of beta chain features in type 1 diabetes. The repertoire was sequenced with immunoSEQ multiplex PCR; TCRdb's copy has only in-frame clones and lacks some. The repertoire holds around 500,000 clones, with about an eighth as singletons. The sequencing input was naive CD4+ T cells from blood. All receptors derive from a woman younger than 35 in good health. CDR3s include the opening cysteine and the closing phenylalanine or tryptophan. Fields, in order: J gene, V gene, CDR3 protein.

>TRBJ2-1|TRBV30
CAWTGTSGSYEQFF
>TRBJ2-7|TRBV7-2
CASSLMGVSYEQYF
>TRBJ2-7|TRBV5-6
CASSWTVYEQYF
>TRBJ2-3|TRBV28
CASSLQGDTQYF
>TRBJ2-1|TRBV6-6
CASRTLAGTYNEQFF
>TRBJ2-3|TRBV9
CASSPLAGSDTQYF
>TRBJ2-7|TRBV11-2
CASSWTAHLEGEQYF
>TRBJ1-1|TRBV30
CAWSVLGTGPTEAFF
>TRBJ2-3|TRBV7-2
CASTRGQLDTQYF
>TRBJ2-5|TRBV10-3
CAISAVGGLETQYF
>TRBJ1-2|TRBV7-9
CASTVTDGSYGYTF
>TRBJ1-1|TRBV2
CASRGNTEAFF
>TRBJ1-5|TRBV5-4
CASSLDRGNQPQHF
>TRBJ2-3|TRBV29-1
CSVGATDTQYF
>TRBJ2-1|TRBV7-9
CASSSGTGVYNEQFF
>TRBJ1-1|TRBV6-5
CASSRNTEAFF
>TRBJ2-5|TRBV19
CASSVTGTAETQYF
>TRBJ2-5|TRBV7-3
CASSLAGDGETQYF
>TRBJ2-5|TRBV5-1
CASSLGPRETQYF
>TRBJ2-2|TRBV4-2
CASSRSVLLDSPTELFF
>TRBJ2-3|TRBV5-1
CASGTGVADTQYF
>TRBJ2-5|TRBV14
CASSPGTSSGETQYF
>TRBJ2-2|TRBV7-9
CASRTGGAGTGELFF
>TRBJ1-6|TRBV4-3
CASSQGTGRSSPLHF
>TRBJ1-5|TRBV23-1
CASSEDYNQPQHF
>TRBJ2-7|TRBV7-2
CASSRDSSGSIEQYF
>TRBJ1-1|TRBV5-6
CASSLLTREAFF
>TRBJ2-3|TRBV4-3
CASSLSSTDTQYF
>TRBJ1-2|TRBV27
CASSLGQSNYGYTF
>TRBJ1-1|TRBV29-1
CSVGGTGLTEAFF
>TRBJ2-7|TRBV7-9
CASSTYRDRYEQYF
>TRBJ1-1|TRBV7-3
CASSLTGTGSMEAFF
>TRBJ2-1|TRBV27
CASSTRDYNEQFF
>TRBJ2-5|TRBV5-6
CASSPPSMGADRRKTQYF
>TRBJ2-7|TRBV29-1
CSVEGINSYEQYF
>TRBJ2-5|TRBV4-2
CASSPSGETQYF
>TRBJ2-5|TRBV2
CATGTNQETQYF
>TRBJ1-2|TRBV29-1
CSVARGQGVAGYTF
>TRBJ1-1|TRBV7-2
CASSSRWDRLNTEAFF
>TRBJ2-3|TRBV7-9
CASSSGRLGRADTQYF
>TRBJ2-3|TRBV25-1
CASTIAGSSTDTQYF
>TRBJ2-7|TRBV7-2
CASSLDNGSYEQYF
>TRBJ2-3|TRBV7-9
CASSPRAKREAVDTQYF
>TRBJ2-5|TRBV4-1
CASSRPPGQSLETQYF
>TRBJ2-1|TRBV7-9
CASSPQHLDNEQFF
>TRBJ1-5|TRBV6-4
CASSPESNQPQHF
>TRBJ2-2|TRBV15
CATSRDPGGGELFF
>TRBJ2-5|TRBV7-2
CASSFAGLKETQYF
>TRBJ2-4|TRBV5-4
CASSLKTGMGVNIQYF